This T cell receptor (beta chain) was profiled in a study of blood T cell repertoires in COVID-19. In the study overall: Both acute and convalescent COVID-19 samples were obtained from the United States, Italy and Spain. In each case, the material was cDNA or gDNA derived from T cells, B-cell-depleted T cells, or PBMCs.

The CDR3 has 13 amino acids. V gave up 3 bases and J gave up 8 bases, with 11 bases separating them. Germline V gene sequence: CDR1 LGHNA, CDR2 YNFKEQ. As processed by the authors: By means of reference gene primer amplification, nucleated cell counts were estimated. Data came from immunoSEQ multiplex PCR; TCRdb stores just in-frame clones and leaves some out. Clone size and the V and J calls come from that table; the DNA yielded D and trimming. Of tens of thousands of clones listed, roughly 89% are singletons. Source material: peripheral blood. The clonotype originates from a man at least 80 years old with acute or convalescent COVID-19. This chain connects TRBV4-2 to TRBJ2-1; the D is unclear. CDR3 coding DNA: TGTGCCAGCAGCCATGTTATGGGCGATGAGCAGTTCTTC. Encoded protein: CASSHVMGDEQFF.